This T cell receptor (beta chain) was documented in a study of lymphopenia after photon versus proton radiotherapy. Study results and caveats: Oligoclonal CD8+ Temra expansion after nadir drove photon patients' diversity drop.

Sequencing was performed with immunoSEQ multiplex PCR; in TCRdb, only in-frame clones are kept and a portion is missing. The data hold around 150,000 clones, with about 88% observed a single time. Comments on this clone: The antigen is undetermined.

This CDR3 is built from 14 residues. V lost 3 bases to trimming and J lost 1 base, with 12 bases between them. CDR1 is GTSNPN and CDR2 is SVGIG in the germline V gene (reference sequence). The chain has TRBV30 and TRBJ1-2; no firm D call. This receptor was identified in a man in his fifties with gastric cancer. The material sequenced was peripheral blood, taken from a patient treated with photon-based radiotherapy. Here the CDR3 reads CAWSKRRVNYGYTF. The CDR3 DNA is TGTGCCTGGAGCAAAAGGAGAGTTAACTATGGCTACACCTTC.